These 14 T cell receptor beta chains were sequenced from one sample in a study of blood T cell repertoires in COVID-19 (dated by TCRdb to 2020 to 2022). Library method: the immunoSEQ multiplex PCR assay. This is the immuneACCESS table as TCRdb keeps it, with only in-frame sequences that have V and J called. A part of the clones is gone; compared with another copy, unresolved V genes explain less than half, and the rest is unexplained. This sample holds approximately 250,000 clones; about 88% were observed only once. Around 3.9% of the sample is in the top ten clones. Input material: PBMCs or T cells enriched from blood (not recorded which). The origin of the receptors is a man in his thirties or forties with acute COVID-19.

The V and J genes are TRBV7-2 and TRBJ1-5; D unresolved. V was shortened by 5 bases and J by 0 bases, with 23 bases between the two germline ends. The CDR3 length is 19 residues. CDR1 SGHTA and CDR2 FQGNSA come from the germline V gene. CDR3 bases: TGTGCCAGCAGCCCGGCCCCCGTGAGAGGGAGTAATAGCAATCAGCCCCAGCATTTT. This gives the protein CASSPAPVRGSNSNQPQHF.

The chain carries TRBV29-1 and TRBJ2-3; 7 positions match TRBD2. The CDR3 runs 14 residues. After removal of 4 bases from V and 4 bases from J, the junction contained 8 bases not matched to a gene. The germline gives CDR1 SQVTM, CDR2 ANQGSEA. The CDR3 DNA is TGCAGCGTTGGGACTAGTTTGAACGCAGATACGCAGTATTTT. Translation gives CSVGTSLNADTQYF.

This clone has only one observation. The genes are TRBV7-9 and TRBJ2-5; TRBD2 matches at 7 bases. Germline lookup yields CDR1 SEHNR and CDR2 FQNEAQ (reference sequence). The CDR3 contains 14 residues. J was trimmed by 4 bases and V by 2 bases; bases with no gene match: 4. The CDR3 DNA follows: TGTGCCAGCAGCTTACCCGGGGAGGGAGAGACCCAGTACTTC. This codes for CASSLPGEGETQYF.

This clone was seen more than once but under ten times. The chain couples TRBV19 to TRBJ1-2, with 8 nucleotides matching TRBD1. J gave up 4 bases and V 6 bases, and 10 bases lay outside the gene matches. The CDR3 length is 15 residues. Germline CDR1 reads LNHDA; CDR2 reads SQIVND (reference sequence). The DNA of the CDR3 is TGTGCCAGTAGCACCGGACAGGGCCATGGCTATGGCTACACCTTC. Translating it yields CASSTGQGHGYGYTF. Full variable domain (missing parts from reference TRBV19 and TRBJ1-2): DGGITQSPKYLFRKEGQNVTLSCEQNLNHDAMYWYRQDPGQGLRLIYYSQIVNDFQKGDIAEGYSVSREKKESFPLTVTSAQKNPTAFYLCASSTGQGHGYGYTFGSGTRLTVV.

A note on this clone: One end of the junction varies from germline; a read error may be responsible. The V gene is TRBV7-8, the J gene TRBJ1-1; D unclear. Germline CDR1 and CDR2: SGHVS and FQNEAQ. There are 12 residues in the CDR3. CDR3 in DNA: TGTGCCAGCAGCCTAACTCTCACTGGAGCTTTCTTT. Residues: CASSLTLTGAFF.

The CDR3 spells CASSDSGSSGRVLGANVLTF. CDR3 DNA: TGTGCCAGCAGTGACTCTGGGTCTAGCGGGAGGGTCCTGGGGGCCAACGTCCTGACTTTC. This rearrangement joins TRBV6-4 to TRBJ2-6, with 12 nucleotides matching TRBD2. Germline trimming cut 0 bases from V and 4 bases from J; bases unmatched to any gene: 10. Germline V gives CDR1 MRHNA, CDR2 SNTAGT. The CDR3 contains 20 residues.

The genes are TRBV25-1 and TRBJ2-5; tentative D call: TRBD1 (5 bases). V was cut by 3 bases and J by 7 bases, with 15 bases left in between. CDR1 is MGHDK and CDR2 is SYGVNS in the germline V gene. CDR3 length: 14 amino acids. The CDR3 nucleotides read TGTGCCAGCAGTGACAGGGCCAGGGATGGGACCCAGTACTTC. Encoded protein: CASSDRARDGTQYF.

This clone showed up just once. The CDR3 spells CASSIQTKGGGYTF. The CDR3 coding sequence is TGTGCCAGTAGTATACAGACTAAGGGAGGTGGCTACACCTTC. The chain couples TRBV19 to TRBJ1-2, with unresolved D. Trimming pared 2 bases from V and 7 bases from J, leaving 14 bases between. This CDR3 has 14 residues. CDR1 and CDR2 (germline): LNHDA, SQIVND (reference sequence). Filled out from reference TRBV19 and TRBJ1-2, the complete variable domain reads DGGITQSPKYLFRKEGQNVTLSCEQNLNHDAMYWYRQDPGQGLRLIYYSQIVNDFQKGDIAEGYSVSREKKESFPLTVTSAQKNPTAFYLCASSIQTKGGGYTFGSGTRLTVV.

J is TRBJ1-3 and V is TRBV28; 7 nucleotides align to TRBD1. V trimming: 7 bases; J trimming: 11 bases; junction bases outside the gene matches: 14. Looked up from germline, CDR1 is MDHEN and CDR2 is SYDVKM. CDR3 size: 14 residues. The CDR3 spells CASKLGGGGLPIYF. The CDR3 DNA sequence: TGTGCCAGCAAATTAGGGGGCGGCGGTCTGCCCATATATTTT.

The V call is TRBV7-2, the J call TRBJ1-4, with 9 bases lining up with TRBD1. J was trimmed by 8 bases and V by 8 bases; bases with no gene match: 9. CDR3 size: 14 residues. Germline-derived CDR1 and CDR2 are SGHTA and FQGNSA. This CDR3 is CASCPGQGNEKLFF. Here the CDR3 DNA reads TGTGCCAGCTGTCCGGGACAGGGAAACGAAAAACTGTTTTTT.

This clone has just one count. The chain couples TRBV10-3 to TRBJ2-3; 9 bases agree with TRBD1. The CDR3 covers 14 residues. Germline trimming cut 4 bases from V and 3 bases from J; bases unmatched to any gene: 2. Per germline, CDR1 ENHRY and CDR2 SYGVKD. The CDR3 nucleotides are TGTGCCATCAGTGGAGACAGGGGGACAGATACGCAGTATTTT. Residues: CAISGDRGTDTQYF.

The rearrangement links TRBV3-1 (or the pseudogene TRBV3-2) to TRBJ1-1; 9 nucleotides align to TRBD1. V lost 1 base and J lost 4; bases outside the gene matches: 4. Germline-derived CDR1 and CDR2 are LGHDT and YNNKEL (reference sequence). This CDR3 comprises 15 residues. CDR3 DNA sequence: TGTGCCAGCAGCCAAGGAGGGACAGGGTCCACTGAAGCTTTCTTT. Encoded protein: CASSQGGTGSTEAFF.

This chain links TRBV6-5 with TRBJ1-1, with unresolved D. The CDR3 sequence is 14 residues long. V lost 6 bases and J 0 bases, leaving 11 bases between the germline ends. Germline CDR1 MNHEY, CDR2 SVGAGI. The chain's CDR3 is CASSQTFMNTEAFF. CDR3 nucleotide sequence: TGTGCCAGCAGCCAGACATTCATGAACACTGAAGCTTTCTTT.

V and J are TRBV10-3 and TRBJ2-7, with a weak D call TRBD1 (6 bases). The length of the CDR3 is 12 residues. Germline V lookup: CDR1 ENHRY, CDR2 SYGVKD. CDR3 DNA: TGTGCAACCGGGACACCCACCTACGAGCAGTACGTC. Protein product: CATGTPTYEQYV.